These 23 T cell receptor beta chains share one sample of origin, sequenced in a study of beta chain features in type 1 diabetes. The entirety of the isolated RNA underwent reverse transcription, so expressed TCRB transcripts were sequenced. This table comes from immunoSEQ multiplex PCR, and its TCRdb copy is limited to in-frame clones, with some not included. The sample shows around 250,000 clones, about 30% of them seen only once. Sequenced material: central memory CD4+ T cells from blood. The origin of the receptors is a young man in good health.

In DNA, the CDR3 is TGTGCCCTTGGAGGTGAAGCTTTCTTT. It codes for CALGGEAFF. The chain joins TRBV2 to TRBJ1-1, with D hard to call. The germline gives CDR1 SNHLY, CDR2 FYNNEI. There are 9 residues in the CDR3. The ends were cut back, 11 bases at V and 7 bases at J, with 8 bases in the middle.

This clone was counted between two and nine times. The chain couples TRBV23-1 to TRBJ2-7; D is uncertain. TRBV23-1 counts as an open reading frame of uncertain function. This CDR3 region has 13 residues. The V end lost 3 bases, the J end lost 5 bases, and 11 bases lay between the germline ends. The CDR3 DNA follows: TGCGCCAGCAGTCATACCGCAAGGGACGAGCAGTACTTC. It translates to CASSHTARDEQYF.

J is TRBJ1-1 and V is TRBV29-1, with 7 bases that match TRBD1. CDR3 length equals 12 residues. J lost 4 bases, V lost 6 bases, and 5 bases had no gene match. In germline, CDR1 is SQVTM, CDR2 ANQGSEA. Written as DNA, the CDR3 is TGCAGCGTCAGGGGGTGGGTCACTGAAGCTTTCTTT. Residues: CSVRGWVTEAFF.

The chain uses TRBV6-5 and TRBJ2-5, with TRBD1 as a possible D gene (6 bases). This CDR3 has 14 residues. The V end lost 2 bases, the J end lost 3 bases, and 10 bases lay between the germline ends. CDR1 is MNHEY and CDR2 is SVGAGI in the germline V gene. CDR3 sequence (DNA): TGTGCCAGCAGTTACGGGGGCAGGGAAGAGACCCAGTACTTC. It yields the protein CASSYGGREETQYF.

The V and J genes are TRBV28 and TRBJ2-5; 7 positions agree with TRBD2. CDR1 MDHEN and CDR2 SYDVKM come from the germline V gene. Unmatched junction bases numbered 3, after V lost 3 bases and J lost 2 bases. The CDR3 extends over 14 amino acids. The CDR3 nucleotides are TGTGCCAGCAGTTTTCGGCGGGGGCAAGAGACCCAGTACTTC. Protein sequence: CASSFRRGQETQYF.

The chain uses TRBV5-4 and TRBJ2-7; 9 bases are shared with TRBD2. The junction had 5 bases not matched to a gene; V was cut back by 0 bases and J by 7 bases. This CDR3 comprises 14 residues. The germline V gene has CDR1 SGHNT and CDR2 YYREEE (reference sequence). DNA for the CDR3: TGTGCCAGCAGCTTGGCGGGACTAGCCGAGGAGCAGTACTTC. Translating gives CASSLAGLAEEQYF.

V gene TRBV7-8 combines with J gene TRBJ2-1, with D possibly being TRBD2 (6 bases). The V and J ends lost 7 bases and 9 bases respectively, with 19 bases between them. Germline CDR1 SGHVS, CDR2 FQNEAQ. CDR3 length: 14 amino acids. The CDR3 loop reads CASTRTIDRGEQFF. As DNA, the CDR3 is TGTGCCAGCACCCGGACTATAGATCGGGGTGAGCAGTTCTTC.

This clone was counted between two and nine times. V and J are TRBV7-2 and TRBJ2-3; TRBD2 agrees at 8 bases. The germline V gene encodes CDR1 SGHTA and CDR2 FQGNSA. CDR3 length: 15 amino acids. V shed 8 bases and J 4 bases; nucleotides not matched to a gene: 11. The CDR3 DNA reads as TGTGCCAGCGGGGAGAGCGGGGGTCGGGCAGATACGCAGTATTTT. Translating gives CASGESGGRADTQYF.

A few counts support this clone. V is TRBV6-1 and J is TRBJ2-7, with D possibly being TRBD1 (5 bases). Germline CDR1 and CDR2: MNHNS and SASEGT. The germline V and J ends were trimmed by 4 bases and 4 bases, with 17 bases remaining between them. The CDR3 contains 15 residues. The CDR3 coding sequence is TGTGCCAGCAGTGCTCAGGGTGGTAAAGTGTACGAGCAGTACTTC. This gives the protein CASSAQGGKVYEQYF.

The CDR3 DNA sequence: TGTGCCAGCAGCCCCGGGACTAGCTACAATGAGCAGTTCTTC. This gives the protein CASSPGTSYNEQFF. The chain recombines TRBV7-9 with TRBJ2-1; TRBD2 aligns across 8 bases. J was trimmed by 3 bases and V by 5 bases; bases with no gene match: 3. Germline values: CDR1 SEHNR, CDR2 FQNEAQ (reference sequence). The CDR3 sequence is 14 residues long.

This clone was detected only a few times. This chain joins TRBV7-6 and TRBJ1-1; 8 positions agree with TRBD1. Germline CDR1 is SGHVS and CDR2 is FNYEAQ. The junction had 4 bases not matched to a gene; V was cut back by 4 bases and J by 3 bases. The CDR3 totals 14 residues. The CDR3 here is CASSSLTGDTEAFF. CDR3 nucleotide sequence: TGTGCCAGCAGCTCCTTGACAGGGGACACTGAAGCTTTCTTT.

This clone has only a few counts. The V call is TRBV28, the J call TRBJ2-1; 14 positions match TRBD2. Per germline, CDR1 MDHEN and CDR2 SYDVKM. The CDR3 loop spans 19 amino acids. The J segment lost 4 bases and the V segment lost 6 bases, leaving 14 bases of the junction unmatched. CDR3 bases: TGTGCCAGCAGAAGGCGGGGCGGCGGGACTAGCGGGGGTTACAATGAGCAGTTCTTC. Protein sequence: CASRRRGGGTSGGYNEQFF.

This clone was seen at least ten times. This rearrangement joins TRBV5-4 to TRBJ1-1; no clear D gene. Trimming removed 4 bases from V and 7 bases from J, with 8 bases in between. Germline CDR1 is SGHNT and CDR2 is YYREEE (reference sequence). The CDR3 runs 11 residues. CDR3 in DNA: TGTGCCAGCAGCCAACTTCTTGAAGCTTTCTTT. Its protein product is CASSQLLEAFF.

CDR3: CASSPTGRTEAFF. In DNA, the CDR3 is TGCGCCAGCAGCCCAACAGGGAGAACTGAAGCTTTCTTT. The rearrangement uses TRBV4-1 and TRBJ1-1; a weak D match, TRBD1 (6 bases). The CDR3 spans 13 residues. Germline loops: CDR1 MGHRA, CDR2 YSYEKL. The germline V and J ends were trimmed by 4 bases and 5 bases, with 11 bases remaining between them.

The CDR3 sequence is CASSESLSRLADEQFF. CDR3 nucleotide sequence: TGTGCCAGCAGTGAATCCCTAAGCCGACTAGCCGATGAGCAGTTCTTC. The rearrangement uses TRBV25-1 and TRBJ2-1; 7 bases line up with TRBD2. Germline V gives CDR1 MGHDK, CDR2 SYGVNS. The junction had 11 bases not matched to a gene; V was cut back by 1 base and J by 8 bases. The CDR3 is made up of 16 amino acids.

This clone was counted a few times. The CDR3, as DNA: TGTGCCAGCAAGGAGGTAGGGAATCAGCCCCAGCATTTT. Translating it yields CASKEVGNQPQHF. This chain uses TRBV6-1 with TRBJ1-5, with D unclear. The germline CDR1 and CDR2 sequences are MNHNS and SASEGT. This CDR3 is built from 13 residues. The V end lost 7 bases, the J end lost 4 bases, and 11 bases lay between the germline ends.

The rearrangement uses TRBV5-4 and TRBJ2-7; no definite D call. The V end lost 3 bases, the J end lost 5 bases, and 12 bases lay between the germline ends. The germline gives CDR1 SGHNT, CDR2 YYREEE (reference sequence). There are 13 residues in the CDR3. The DNA for the CDR3 is TGTGCCAGCAGCTCCAACTCGGAAAACGAGCAGTACTTC. The encoded protein is CASSSNSENEQYF.

The CDR3, as DNA: TGCAGTGCTAGAGCCCCTCCGGAGGCGACTTTC. This encodes CSARAPPEATF. The J gene is TRBJ2-6, the V gene TRBV20-1, with a weak D call TRBD2 (5 bases). This CDR3 is built from 11 residues. Germline CDR1 and CDR2: DFQATT and SNEGSKA (reference sequence). Trimming took off 1 base at V and 18 bases at J, with 13 bases between the two ends.

This clone was counted only a few times. This chain connects TRBV29-1 to TRBJ2-1, with D possibly matching TRBD1 (6 bases). Germline CDR1 and CDR2: SQVTM and ANQGSEA. V was clipped by 7 bases and J by 6 bases, with 13 bases between them. The CDR3 loop spans 12 amino acids. CDR3 in DNA: TGCAGCGCCCAACAGGGATCCAATGAGCAGTTCTTC. This sequence encodes CSAQQGSNEQFF.

This clone appeared many times. Distinct nucleotide sequences in the sample also encode this CDR3. The chain recombines TRBV7-8 with TRBJ2-2, with D uncertain. Germline assignment: CDR1 SGHVS and CDR2 FQNEAQ. V dropped 1 base and J dropped 3 bases, with 3 bases sitting between them. The CDR3 extends over 13 amino acids. Here the CDR3 reads CASSLVDTGELFF. In DNA form, the CDR3 reads TGTGCCAGCAGCTTAGTGGACACCGGGGAGCTGTTTTTT. Using reference TRBV7-8 and TRBJ2-2 for the parts outside the CDR3, the full variable domain is GAGVSQSPRYKVAKRGQDVALRCDPISGHVSLFWYQQALGQGPEFLTYFQNEAQLDKSGLPSDRFFAERPEGSVSTLKIQRTQQEDSAVYLCASSLVDTGELFFGEGSRLTVL.

This clone appeared once. The V gene is TRBV7-8, the J gene TRBJ2-1; D might be TRBD1 or TRBD2, each matching 5 bases. This CDR3 contains 13 residues. Trimming took 6 bases from V and 9 from J, leaving 15 bases between them. Per the germline V gene, CDR1 is SGHVS and CDR2 is FQNEAQ. This CDR3 reads CASRTDGAGEQFF. The CDR3, as DNA: TGTGCCAGCAGGACCGATGGGGCGGGTGAGCAGTTCTTC. The full variable domain, completed using reference TRBV7-8 and TRBJ2-1, is GAGVSQSPRYKVAKRGQDVALRCDPISGHVSLFWYQQALGQGPEFLTYFQNEAQLDKSGLPSDRFFAERPEGSVSTLKIQRTQQEDSAVYLCASRTDGAGEQFFGPGTRLTVL.

This clone showed up just a few times. CDR3 residues: CASSLDWETTYGYTF. The CDR3 region has the DNA TGTGCCAGCAGCTTAGATTGGGAAACCACCTATGGCTACACCTTC. V usage is TRBV7-9 and J usage is TRBJ1-2; D not resolved. Germline V gene data show CDR1 as SEHNR and CDR2 as FQNEAQ (reference sequence). V was shortened by 1 base and J by 4 bases, with 13 bases between the two germline ends. The CDR3 has 15 amino acids.

The chain is built from TRBV30 and TRBJ1-3; 9 nucleotides line up with TRBD1. The CDR3 is made up of 15 amino acids. Trimming took 2 bases from V and 4 from J; bases not matched to a gene: 6. The germline gives CDR1 GTSNPN, CDR2 SVGIG (reference sequence). The CDR3 spells CAWSPNTGGGNTIYF. The CDR3 DNA is TGTGCCTGGAGTCCAAATACAGGGGGCGGAAACACCATATATTTT.